The following is a T cell receptor beta chain sequence with its context. This clonotype has ten or more counts. Its specific antigen is unknown. Qualities for individual bases were not recorded, and no much larger clone is one base off. This specimen's treatment or condition label, interpreted: allogeneic hematopoietic cell transplantation with graft depleted of TCRalphabeta T cells and CD19 B cells. The transplant recipients were children given TCRalphabeta/CD19-depleted allogeneic hematopoietic cell grafts. This sample is part of a study of T-cell reconstitution after alpha-beta-depleted transplantation in children (dated by TCRdb to the mid-2010s). Background for the entire study: Using TCR repertoire profiling, the study followed T-cell immune reconstitution in a quantitative way in children after TCRalphabeta/CD19-depleted allogeneic hematopoietic cell transplantation.

Study-wide findings and limitations: In some patients, high TCRbeta diversity at day 60 was attributed to recipient T cells and intrathymic progenitors that had survived conditioning. The frequencies of hyperexpanded clones fell over the following months, and after one year, T-cell counts and TCRbeta diversity were mostly attributed to newly produced T cells. The apparently early recovery of alphabetaT-cell counts about two months after transplant reportedly depended on only several hundred rapidly expanded clones that came from non-depleted graft cells.

CDR1 is given as MNHEY and CDR2 as SMNVEV, both from the germline V gene (reference sequence). Germline trimming amounts to 6 bases on V and 4 bases on J, with 6 as the count of junction bases outside the gene matches. Taken from cysteine to phenylalanine, the CDR3 has 14 residues. Of the read, only the CDR3 DNA is kept; its 42 bases are in frame from base 1. Library preparation was by PCR. Instrument on record: Illumina HiSeq 2500. To normalize quantification of the TCRbeta repertoire, the TCR libraries were built with molecular barcoding that relied on unique molecular identifiers. The raw public reads went through TCRdb reprocessing: fastp at Q25, MiXCR clone calling, in-frame beta chains kept. All rows with the same CDR3 protein become a single entry with the most common DNA and genes. Counted in this sample were about 830,000 distinct CDR3 sequences; roughly 15% of them appeared once. Together, the top ten hold approximately 5% of the sample.

This sequence originates from a male patient between 5 and 17 years old who had a stem cell transplant for acute lymphoblastic leukemia, so the T cells may come from the graft donor. The rearrangement joined TRBV27 to TRBJ2-3; 8 middle bases align to TRBD2. Source: PBMCs, mostly from graft donor cells, taken 360 days after TCRalphabeta/CD19-depleted stem cell transplant. The nucleotides read TGTGCCAGCAGGGGCCAGCGGGAGCCAGATACGCAGTATTTT. Its coded protein is CASRGQREPDTQYF.